The rows below give T cell receptor beta chains drawn from one sample of a study of OX40 agonist ivuxolimab in advanced cancers. Assay used: immunoSEQ multiplex PCR; TCRdb lists only in-frame clones, some missing. The sample contains around 56,000 clones, approximately 79% of which appear only once. The starting material was CD4+ or CD8+ T cells sorted from blood, obtained in a trial of the OX40 agonist ivuxolimab. These TCRs come from an adult with an advanced solid tumor such as melanoma, head and neck, liver or kidney cancer. The CDR3 runs from the conserved cysteine through the conserved F or W. D genes are given only for firm matches. Size values are once, few and many counts, or a class for expanded clones, and some rows have none.

j_call v_call d_call clone_size cdr3_nt cdr3_aa
TRBJ2-2 TRBV10-1 . . TGCGCCATCATAACAGGAAACACCGGGGAGCTGTTTTTT CAIITGNTGELFF
TRBJ1-6 TRBV5-6 . . TGTGCCAGCAGCTCTCCCAGGTTGTATGATTCACCCCTCCACTTT CASSSPRLYDSPLHF
TRBJ2-3 TRBV15 . . TGTGCCACCGGCAGCCGGGGCCCCACAGATACGCAGTATTTT CATGSRGPTDTQYF
TRBJ2-1 TRBV28 TRBD2 . TGTGCCAGCAGTGTTGGGACTAGCGGGAGCAATGAGCAGTTCTTC CASSVGTSGSNEQFF
TRBJ1-1 TRBV7-9 . . TGTGCCAGCAATGGGAGGGGGGCTTATCAGGGTGGCAACACTGAAGCTTTCTTT CASNGRGAYQGGNTEAFF
TRBJ2-3 TRBV6-4 TRBD2 . TGTGCCAGCTCCTTCGGACTAGCGGGTCGCACAGATACGCAGTATTTT CASSFGLAGRTDTQYF
TRBJ2-7 TRBV6-5 . . TGTGCCAGCAGCAGGGCAAGCGAGCAGTACTTC CASSRASEQYF
TRBJ2-3 TRBV7-3 TRBD2 . TGTGCCAGCAGCTTGGGACTAGCGGGGCCGAGCACAGATACGCAGTATTTT CASSLGLAGPSTDTQYF
TRBJ1-6 TRBV4-1 . . TGCGCCAGCAGCCAAGGAGGGGGGGACAATTCACCCCTCCACTTT CASSQGGGDNSPLHF
TRBJ1-5 TRBV6-6 . . TGTGCCAGCAACGCCGGGGGGGTCAGCAATCAGCCCCAGCATTTT CASNAGGVSNQPQHF
TRBJ1-6 TRBV9 . . TGTGCCAGCAGCCGCCGGACAGACCATAATTCACCCCTCCACTTT CASSRRTDHNSPLHF
TRBJ2-7 TRBV6-5 TRBD1 once TGTGCCAGCAGTTCGCTTCTGAACCAGGGGGCAAAGTACTTC CASSSLLNQGAKYF
TRBJ1-1 TRBV7-2 . . TGTGCCAGCAGCTTAGTTGGAGTTGCTACGGCATCAGCTTTCTTT CASSLVGVATASAFF
TRBJ2-3 TRBV23-1 . once TGCGCCAGCAGTCAATCCGCCGCAGGGCGGGGAGATACGCAGTATTTT CASSQSAAGRGDTQYF
TRBJ1-3 TRBV19 . . TGTGCCAGTAAAGGGACCTTCTCTGGAAACACCATATATTTT CASKGTFSGNTIYF